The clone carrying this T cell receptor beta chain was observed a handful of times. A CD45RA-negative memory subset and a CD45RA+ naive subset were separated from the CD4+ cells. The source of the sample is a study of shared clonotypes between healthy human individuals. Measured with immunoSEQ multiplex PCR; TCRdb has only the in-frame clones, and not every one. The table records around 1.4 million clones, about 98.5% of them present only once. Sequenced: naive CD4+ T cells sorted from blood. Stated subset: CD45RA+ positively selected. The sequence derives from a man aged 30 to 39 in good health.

The CDR3 DNA follows: TGTGCCAGCAGCTTGGGGGGCGGTAGCAGCAATCAGCCCCAGCATTTT. It yields the protein CASSLGGGSSNQPQHF. The V call is TRBV5-4, the J call TRBJ1-5, with a possible D match to TRBD1 (5 bases). V gave up 0 bases and J gave up 1 base, with 11 bases separating them. Germline CDR1 SGHNT, CDR2 YYREEE (reference sequence). The CDR3 has 16 residues.